The 9 T cell receptor beta chains given below trace back to one sample, sequenced in a study of blood T cell repertoires in COVID-19. Libraries were prepared by immunoSEQ multiplex PCR; TCRdb keeps only in-frame clonotypes and omits some of them. Here the sample spans some 180,000 clones, around 80% being singletons. Sequences were obtained from peripheral blood. Every receptor here comes from a woman between 70 and 85 years old who had recovered from COVID-19.

The CDR3 loop reads CASSPGGWEPQHF. In DNA, the CDR3 is TGTGCCAGCAGTCCAGGGGGATGGGAACCCCAGCATTTT. This chain uses TRBV12-3 or TRBV12-4 with TRBJ1-5; 7 bases are shared with TRBD1. The CDR3 loop spans 13 amino acids. Trimming cost V 5 bases and J 10 bases; bases outside gene matches: 8.

CDR3: CAWSVPGGMETQYF. The CDR3 nucleotides read TGTGCCTGGAGTGTTCCGGGGGGGATGGAGACCCAGTACTTC. The chain is built from TRBV30 and TRBJ2-5; TRBD2 matches at 8 bases. Germline V gene sequence: CDR1 GTSNPN, CDR2 SVGIG (reference sequence). After removal of 0 bases from V and 5 bases from J, the junction contained 5 bases not matched to a gene. The CDR3 totals 14 residues.

The chain is built from TRBV6-5 and TRBJ2-7; D not resolved. The ends were cut back, 6 bases at V and 4 bases at J, with 19 bases in the middle. CDR3 size: 15 residues. Germline CDR1 and CDR2: MNHEY and SVGAGI. The CDR3 loop reads CASRALGQKRYEQYF. The CDR3, as DNA: TGTGCCAGCAGGGCGCTAGGCCAAAAAAGGTACGAGCAGTACTTC.

This chain connects TRBV19 to TRBJ2-1; 7 positions match TRBD2. The CDR3 totals 17 residues. V shed 7 bases and J 4 bases; nucleotides not matched to a gene: 16. The germline CDR1 and CDR2 sequences are LNHDA and SQIVND (reference sequence). The CDR3 is CASNRMGGRAQYNEQFF. In DNA form, the CDR3 reads TGTGCCAGTAACAGGATGGGGGGGAGGGCCCAATACAATGAGCAGTTCTTC.

As DNA, the CDR3 is TGTGCCACCAGCCTCGGACTAGCGGGGGGGCCTGGGACCCAGTACTTC. It yields the protein CATSLGLAGGPGTQYF. The V call is TRBV15, the J call TRBJ2-5; 15 bases agree with TRBD2. Per the germline V gene, CDR1 is LNHNV and CDR2 is YYDKDF (reference sequence). CDR3 length: 16 amino acids. Trimming at V came to 5 bases and at J to 7 bases, leaving 8 bases not matched to a gene. Drawing the rest from reference TRBV15 and TRBJ2-5, the complete variable domain is DAMVIQNPRYQVTQFGKPVTLSCSQTLNHNVMYWYQQKSSQAPKLLFHYYDKDFNNEADTPDNFQSRRPNTSFCFLDIRSPGLGDTAMYLCATSLGLAGGPGTQYFGPGTRLLVL.

The rearrangement uses TRBV7-8 and TRBJ2-2, with 8 bases lining up with TRBD1. This CDR3 has 17 amino acids. From germline, CDR1 is SGHVS and CDR2 FQNEAQ. V gave up 1 base and J gave up 7 bases; unmatched junction bases: 11. The CDR3 spells CASSLEASGGVNGELFF. The CDR3 DNA reads as TGTGCCAGCAGCTTAGAGGCATCAGGGGGCGTAAACGGGGAGCTGTTTTTT.

J is TRBJ1-1 and V is TRBV21-1; the listed D gene, TRBD1, was not tested against the DNA. TRBV21-1 is listed as a pseudogene. This CDR3 spans 20 amino acids. CDR3 sequence reads: CASSKTGRDRGPRWNTEAFF. In DNA, the CDR3 is TGTGCCAGCAGCAAAACCGGTAGGGACAGGGGACCCCGTTGGAACACTGAAGCTTTCTTT.

This chain links TRBV5-1 with TRBJ2-1; weak D call: TRBD2 (6 bases). V was cut by 4 bases and J by 4 bases, with 15 bases left in between. The CDR3 is 15 amino acids. The germline gives CDR1 SGHRS, CDR2 YFSETQ. The DNA of the CDR3 is TGCGCCAGCAGCCCCCCGGGGAGGACTTACAATGAGCAGTTCTTC. This gives the protein CASSPPGRTYNEQFF.

The chain has TRBV5-1 and TRBJ1-2, with 10 nucleotides matching TRBD1. Germline V gene sequence: CDR1 SGHRS, CDR2 YFSETQ. J was trimmed by 4 bases and V by 0 bases; bases with no gene match: 9. The CDR3 length is 17 residues. The CDR3 nucleotides are TGCGCCAGCAGCTTGGGGCCCGACAGGGGGCAACCCTATGGCTACACCTTC. Translated: CASSLGPDRGQPYGYTF.